The next 3 T cell receptor beta chains were all read from a single sample in a study of persistence of HIV-infected CD4 T cells. The antigens for these receptors are not known. Stimulation used approximately 10 ug/mL lysate from CMV-infected fibroblasts. Memory cells lacking CD40L and CD69 with high CD45RO were sorted. The immunoSEQ assay was version 4, run in survey mode. Profiled with immunoSEQ multiplex PCR; TCRdb holds only in-frame clones, not every one. The sample includes more than 45,000 clones, about 80% of them seen just once. The sequences come from CD4+ T cells sorted from PBMCs after approximately 20-hour stimulation, collected from a patient who received antiretroviral therapy. The source is an adult man with HIV who was CMV-seropositive.

The V call is TRBV7-9, the J call TRBJ2-1; 9 bases map to TRBD2. The CDR3 loop spans 15 amino acids. Germline V gene sequence: CDR1 SEHNR, CDR2 FQNEAQ (reference sequence). V trimming: 5 bases; J trimming: 2 bases; junction bases outside the gene matches: 4. The DNA for the CDR3 is TGTGCCAGCAGCATGACTAGCGGAGCCTACAATGAGCAGTTCTTC. Encoded protein: CASSMTSGAYNEQFF.

This clone was recorded a few times. An end of the junction does not agree with germline; a read error may underlie this. Other DNA sequences of this sample code for an identical CDR3. The gene calls are TRBV5-1 and TRBJ1-5; the match to TRBD1 covers 7 bases. Germline V gene data show CDR1 as SGHRS and CDR2 as YFSETQ. The CDR3 consists of 14 residues. CDR3 in amino acids: CASSLEGGNQPQHF. CDR3 coding DNA: TGCGCCAGCAGCTTGGAAGGGGGCAACCAGCCCCAGCATTTT. Using reference TRBV5-1 and TRBJ1-5 for the parts outside the CDR3, the full variable domain is KAGVTQTPRYLIKTRGQQVTLSCSPISGHRSVSWYQQTPGQGLQFLFEYFSETQRNKGNFPGRFSGRQFSNSRSEMNVSTLELGDSALYLCASSLEGGNQPQHFGDGTRLSIL.

In this sample, this clone turned up once. CDR3: CASSSIGYTGELFF. As DNA, the CDR3 is TGTGCCAGTAGTAGTATAGGGTACACCGGGGAGCTGTTTTTT. The J gene is TRBJ2-2, the V gene TRBV19; no clear D. The CDR3 sequence is 14 residues long. Germline CDR1 and CDR2: LNHDA and SQIVND (reference sequence). V was trimmed by 4 bases and J by 3 bases, leaving 9 bases between them.